The 31 T cell receptor beta chains below were found in one sample sequenced in a study of cytomegalovirus exposure and HLA in healthy donors. PCR was performed using 60 Vbeta and 13 Jbeta primers. Some clones are missing from TCRdb's copy, which holds only in-frame ones; the method was immunoSEQ multiplex PCR. The repertoire holds under 200,000 clones, with more than 60% as singletons. Sequenced input: PBMCs. All receptors derive from a woman aged 45-59 years in good health and CMV-seropositive.

This clone appeared a single time. The CDR3 protein is CSAKGAGYTF. The CDR3 coding sequence is TGCAGTGCTAAGGGAGCTGGCTACACCTTC. The genes are TRBV20-1 and TRBJ1-2; D is undetermined. Germline values: CDR1 DFQATT, CDR2 SNEGSKA (reference sequence). The CDR3 runs to 10 residues. The V end lost 4 bases, the J end lost 7 bases, and 7 bases lay between the germline ends.

The V and J genes are TRBV2 and TRBJ2-5, with 8 bases matching TRBD1. The CDR3 is made up of 14 amino acids. V lost 5 bases, J lost 1 base, and 3 bases stayed unmatched. CDR1 is SNHLY and CDR2 is FYNNEI in the germline V gene. The CDR3 reads CASSMDRAQETQYF. The CDR3 DNA reads TGTGCCAGCAGTATGGACAGGGCCCAAGAGACCCAGTACTTC.

V and J are TRBV11-3 and TRBJ2-1, with a weak D call TRBD2 (5 bases). CDR3 size: 13 residues. Trimming took 5 bases from V and 4 from J, leaving 9 bases between them. The germline V gene has CDR1 SGHNT and CDR2 YENEEA. DNA of the CDR3: TGTGCCAGCAGCACCACGGGGTACAATGAGCAGTTCTTC. This codes for CASSTTGYNEQFF. Full variable domain (rest looked up from reference TRBV11-3 and TRBJ2-1): EAGVVQSPRYKIIEKKQPVAFWCNPISGHNTLYWYLQNLGQGPELLIRYENEEAVDDSQLPKDRFSAERLKGVDSTLKIQPAELGDSAVYLCASSTTGYNEQFFGPGTRLTVL.

V and J are TRBV28 and TRBJ2-7; 9 bases match TRBD2. The junction had 10 bases not matched to a gene; V was cut back by 6 bases and J by 4 bases. The CDR3 covers 15 residues. CDR1 is MDHEN and CDR2 is SYDVKM in the germline V gene. The DNA for the CDR3 is TGTGCCAGCAGACCGACTAGCGGAAACACTTACGAGCAGTACTTC. Its translation is CASRPTSGNTYEQYF.

This clone was found once. The CDR3 protein is CAWSVLPGVSEQFF. The CDR3 DNA sequence: TGTGCCTGGAGTGTCCTCCCGGGAGTCAGTGAGCAGTTCTTC. The chain carries TRBV30 and TRBJ2-1; D is perhaps TRBD2 (6 bases). V lost 0 bases and J 9 bases, leaving 15 bases between the germline ends. In germline, CDR1 is GTSNPN, CDR2 SVGIG (reference sequence). CDR3 length: 14 residues. Combining the CDR3 with reference TRBV30 and TRBJ2-1 gives the whole variable domain SQTIHQWPATLVQPVGSPLSLECTVEGTSNPNLYWYRQAAGRGLQLLFYSVGIGQISSEVPQNLSASRPQDRQFILSSKKLLLSDSGFYLCAWSVLPGVSEQFFGPGTRLTVL.

The rearrangement joins TRBV5-1 to TRBJ2-7, with D maybe TRBD1 (6 bases). Trimming took 2 bases from V and 7 from J, leaving 13 bases between them. Germline V gene data show CDR1 as SGHRS and CDR2 as YFSETQ. CDR3 length: 13 amino acids. The CDR3 DNA sequence: TGCGCCAGCAGCTTCTCCGGGACAAAGGAGCAGTACTTC. Amino acid sequence: CASSFSGTKEQYF.

The chain carries TRBV2 and TRBJ2-5; maybe TRBD2 (6 bases). The CDR3 has 14 residues. Germline loops: CDR1 SNHLY, CDR2 FYNNEI. Trimming cost V 6 bases and J 2 bases, with 13 bases left between them. CDR3 in DNA: TGTGCCAGCAGGACTGGGACTTTTCAAGAGACCCAGTACTTC. It is translated as CASRTGTFQETQYF.

This clone appeared a few times. The rearrangement uses TRBV9 and TRBJ2-1; 7 positions match TRBD1. The CDR3 is made up of 13 amino acids. J was trimmed by 9 bases and V by 3 bases; bases with no gene match: 6. The germline CDR1 and CDR2 sequences are SGDLS and YYNGEE. CDR3 sequence (DNA): TGTGCCAGCAGCGCCCCGACAGGGATTGAGCAGTTCTTC. Amino acid sequence: CASSAPTGIEQFF. Full variable domain (outside the CDR3, taken from reference TRBV9 and TRBJ2-1): DSGVTQTPKHLITATGQRVTLRCSPRSGDLSVYWYQQSLDQGLQFLIQYYNGEERAKGNILERFSAQQFPDLHSELNLSSLELGDSALYFCASSAPTGIEQFFGPGTRLTVL.

The chain joins TRBV28 to TRBJ1-5, with D perhaps TRBD1 (6 bases). Per germline, CDR1 MDHEN and CDR2 SYDVKM. The CDR3 spans 15 residues. V was shortened by 2 bases and J by 3 bases, with 11 bases between the two germline ends. CDR3 loop: CASSLGRGDNQPQHF. For the CDR3, the DNA is TGTGCCAGCAGTTTAGGCAGGGGAGACAATCAGCCCCAGCATTTT.

A remark on this clone: This CDR3 is also generated by other DNA sequences in the sample. The V and J genes are TRBV7-2 and TRBJ2-7, with unresolved D. Germline CDR1 reads SGHTA; CDR2 reads FQGNSA. The CDR3 runs 11 residues. The V gene lost 2 bases and the J gene lost 4 bases, with 3 bases spanning the gap. The CDR3 coding sequence is TGTGCCAGCAGCTTACGGTACGAGCAGTACTTC. This codes for CASSLRYEQYF.

This clone was picked up a small number of times. The chain uses TRBV18 and TRBJ1-5; perhaps TRBD1 as D (5 bases). The V gene lost 5 bases and the J gene lost 3 bases, with 8 bases spanning the gap. Germline V CDR1 and CDR2: KGHSH, LQKENI. The CDR3 extends over 13 amino acids. CDR3 in DNA: TGTGCCAGCTCAACGACAGACAATCAGCCCCAGCATTTT. The encoded protein is CASSTTDNQPQHF.

This chain uses TRBV2 with TRBJ2-1, with 7 bases matching TRBD1. The CDR3 runs 12 residues. Germline V gene sequence: CDR1 SNHLY, CDR2 FYNNEI. The V gene end was trimmed by 9 bases and the J gene end by 8 bases; junction bases not matched to a gene: 7. CDR3 nucleotide sequence: TGTGCCAGAGGGGGCTTGGTCGATGAGCAGTTCTTC. Protein sequence: CARGGLVDEQFF.

The CDR3 DNA is TGTGCCAGCAGTATCCGACAGGGGAAGAGTTCAGGGCAGTACTTC. Translating gives CASSIRQGKSSGQYF. The chain uses TRBV6-6 and TRBJ2-7; 8 bases are shared with TRBD1. The V and J ends lost 5 bases and 9 bases, in that order; junction bases with no gene match: 15. Germline assignment: CDR1 MNHNY and CDR2 SVGAGI (reference sequence). The CDR3 is 15 amino acids.

The CDR3 here is CASSRPDSNYGYTF. The CDR3 region has the DNA TGTGCCAGCTCACGACCCGACAGTAACTATGGCTACACCTTC. The gene calls are TRBV18 and TRBJ1-2; D might be TRBD1 (5 bases). V lost 4 bases and J 1 base, leaving 10 bases between the germline ends. There are 14 residues in the CDR3. Germline CDR1 KGHSH, CDR2 LQKENI.

This chain's CDR3 is CASSQATGVGYGYTF. The CDR3 DNA reads TGCGCCAGCAGCCAGGCAACCGGGGTCGGCTATGGCTACACCTTC. The chain combines TRBV4-3 with TRBJ1-2; D unclear. V lost 3 bases and J 4 bases, leaving 15 bases between the germline ends. In germline, CDR1 is LGHNA, CDR2 YSLEER. The CDR3 runs to 15 residues.

CDR3 loop: CASSIGGGAILLDTQYF. CDR3 DNA: TGTGCCAGTAGTATAGGCGGGGGGGCCATCTTATTGGATACGCAGTATTTT. The chain carries TRBV19 and TRBJ2-3, with 9 bases aligning to TRBD2. The CDR3 length is 17 residues. Losses at the gene ends were 1 base for V and 6 bases for J; bases not matched to a gene: 11. Per germline, CDR1 LNHDA and CDR2 SQIVND (reference sequence).

The chain combines TRBV20-1 with TRBJ1-1, with D possibly matching TRBD1 (5 bases). Germline lookup yields CDR1 DFQATT and CDR2 SNEGSKA (reference sequence). There are 11 residues in the CDR3. V lost 5 bases and J lost 5, with 9 bases in between. This CDR3 is CSASGGTEAFF. As DNA, the CDR3 is TGCAGTGCTTCGGGGGGGACTGAAGCTTTCTTT.

J is TRBJ1-1 and V is TRBV7-2, with D unclear. Trimming stripped 5 bases from V and 4 bases from J, with 14 bases between. The germline gives CDR1 SGHTA, CDR2 FQGNSA. This CDR3 comprises 14 residues. The CDR3 DNA is TGTGCCAGCAGCCCCACGAGGGCGCGCACTGAAGCTTTCTTT. Its translation is CASSPTRARTEAFF. The entire variable domain, with the rest obtained from reference TRBV7-2 and TRBJ1-1, is as follows: GAGVSQSPSNKVTEKGKDVELRCDPISGHTALYWYRQSLGQGLEFLIYFQGNSAPDKSGLPSDRFSAERTGGSVSTLTIQRTQQEDSAVYLCASSPTRARTEAFFGQGTRLTVV.

The J gene is TRBJ1-1, the V gene TRBV11-2; weak D call: TRBD1 (5 bases). The CDR3 sequence is 14 residues long. Looked up from germline, CDR1 is SGHAT and CDR2 is FQNNGV. With 1 base removed from V and 6 bases from J, the gap between germline ends came to 12 bases. DNA of the CDR3: TGTGCCAGCAGCTTAGGGGGCCTTGTCCCTGAAGCTTTCTTT. The encoded protein is CASSLGGLVPEAFF.

This clone came up once. The chain links TRBV9 to TRBJ2-1, with 8 nucleotides matching TRBD2. Germline CDR1 reads SGDLS; CDR2 reads YYNGEE. CDR3 length: 14 residues. Losses at the gene ends were 7 bases for V and 9 bases for J; bases not matched to a gene: 12. The CDR3 here is CASRYGTSTGEQFF. The CDR3 DNA is TGTGCCAGCCGTTATGGGACTAGTACTGGTGAGCAGTTCTTC.

This clone was detected once. The rearrangement joins TRBV5-1 to TRBJ2-5, with D tentatively TRBD1 (5 bases). The DNA end is more similar to TRBJ2-7, so the J call may be wrong. The germline CDR1 and CDR2 sequences are SGHRS and YFSETQ. The CDR3 loop spans 14 amino acids. The CDR3 DNA sequence: TGCGCCAGCAGCTTGGTGACAGAGTCCTACGAGCAGTACTTC. Protein product: CASSLVTESYEQYF.

This chain uses TRBV2 with TRBJ1-1; 8 bases fit TRBD1. V lost 6 bases to trimming and J lost 7 bases; unmatched junction nucleotides: 7. The CDR3 spans 13 residues. CDR1 is SNHLY, CDR2 FYNNEI, per germline. The CDR3 nucleotides read TGTGCCAGCAGGAACCAGGGGGCGATTGAAGCTTTCTTT. Translation gives CASRNQGAIEAFF. The full variable domain, in which reference TRBV2 and TRBJ1-1 provide the parts outside the CDR3, is EPEVTQTPSHQVTQMGQEVILRCVPISNHLYFYWYRQILGQKVEFLVSFYNNEISEKSEIFDDQFSVERPDGSNFTLKIRSTKLEDSAMYFCASRNQGAIEAFFGQGTRLTVV.

The chain carries TRBV19 and TRBJ1-2; TRBD1 might be the D (5 bases). Germline values: CDR1 LNHDA, CDR2 SQIVND (reference sequence). Trimming took off 1 base at V and 5 bases at J, with 17 bases between the two ends. There are 16 residues in the CDR3. CDR3 in DNA: TGTGCCAGTAGTATAGGCCTCGGGGGGATCGGGTATGGCTACACCTTC. Its translation is CASSIGLGGIGYGYTF.

The J gene is TRBJ1-1, the V gene TRBV2; D is possibly TRBD1 (5 bases). V lost 5 bases, J lost 3 bases, and 13 bases lay in between. This CDR3 has 14 residues. Germline V CDR1 and CDR2: SNHLY, FYNNEI. CDR3 coding DNA: TGTGCCAGCAGTACGCCTCCGGGGGACACTGAAGCTTTCTTT. Protein product: CASSTPPGDTEAFF.

CDR3 sequence reads: CASSQEHRGGYTF. The CDR3 nucleotides are TGTGCCAGCAGCCAAGAGCACAGGGGTGGCTACACCTTC. The V and J genes are TRBV14 and TRBJ1-2; TRBD1 aligns across 7 bases. J gave up 7 bases and V 0 bases, and 2 bases lay outside the gene matches. The CDR3 length is 13 residues. Germline assignment: CDR1 SGHDN and CDR2 FVKESK.

The chain couples TRBV6-5 to TRBJ2-7; 9 positions match TRBD1. The CDR3 is 14 amino acids. The V gene end was trimmed by 5 bases and the J gene end by 7 bases; junction bases not matched to a gene: 9. In germline, CDR1 is MNHEY, CDR2 SVGAGI. CDR3: CASSVFRDRDEQYF. CDR3 DNA sequence: TGTGCCAGCAGTGTCTTCCGGGACAGGGATGAGCAGTACTTC.

The CDR3 DNA reads TGTGCCAGCAGCCAAGGACAGGGTTTGGCAACTAATGAAAAACTGTTTTTT. Encoded protein: CASSQGQGLATNEKLFF. This chain connects TRBV4-2 to TRBJ1-4; TRBD1 matches 7 bases. Germline values: CDR1 LGHNA, CDR2 YNFKEQ. The junction had 5 bases not matched to a gene; V was cut back by 1 base and J by 0 bases. There are 17 residues in the CDR3.

The count of this clone is one. V and J are TRBV2 and TRBJ2-3, with D possibly being TRBD2 (5 bases). Germline values: CDR1 SNHLY, CDR2 FYNNEI. CDR3 length: 12 residues. V lost 6 bases and J lost 4, with 8 bases in between. The CDR3 loop reads CASSERSDTQYF. CDR3 sequence (DNA): TGTGCCAGCAGCGAGCGGTCAGATACGCAGTATTTT.

V is TRBV18 and J is TRBJ2-2; 7 positions match TRBD1. V trimming: 6 bases; J trimming: 1 base; junction bases outside the gene matches: 5. Germline assignment: CDR1 KGHSH and CDR2 LQKENI. The CDR3 is made up of 15 amino acids. In DNA, the CDR3 is TGTGCCAGCTCGACAGGGTCCTTGAACACCGGGGAGCTGTTTTTT. Amino acids: CASSTGSLNTGELFF.

V and J are TRBV4-2 and TRBJ2-6; weak D call: TRBD1 (5 bases). Trimming shortened V by 0 bases and J by 4 bases, and 13 bases separated the two germline ends. This CDR3 region has 17 residues. Germline V gives CDR1 LGHNA, CDR2 YNFKEQ. The CDR3 sequence is CASSQDPDSTGANVLTF. CDR3 DNA: TGTGCCAGCAGCCAAGACCCCGACAGTACCGGGGCCAACGTCCTGACTTTC.

The chain links TRBV13 to TRBJ1-3; 7 nucleotides line up with TRBD1. V lost 4 bases to trimming and J lost 2 bases; unmatched junction nucleotides: 2. CDR1 PRHDT and CDR2 FYEKMQ come from the germline V gene (reference sequence). CDR3 size: 14 residues. The CDR3 region is CASSYQGAGNTIYF. CDR3 bases: TGTGCCAGCAGCTACCAGGGGGCTGGAAACACCATATATTTT.